This TCR beta chain was captured in a study of beta chain features in type 1 diabetes. Whole-study results and caveats: Cells carrying high TCR expression could end up over-represented when cDNA is sequenced. Moderate but significant shortening of TCRB CDR3s was recorded in all four CD4+ subsets from Type 1 diabetes patients.

Germline loops: CDR1 LGHNT, CDR2 FRNRAP. The CDR3 length is 14 residues. Trimming took 5 bases from V and 4 from J; bases not matched to a gene: 6. The isolated RNA, all of it, was reverse transcribed, so expressed TCRB transcripts were what got sequenced. TCRdb keeps only in-frame clones here, not all; method: immunoSEQ multiplex PCR. The sample lists 200,000 to 300,000 clones; roughly 14% were seen once. This clone was seen a few times. Its specificity is not known. This sequence originates from a young man with type 1 diabetes. V usage is TRBV12-5 and J usage is TRBJ2-7; 9 bases match TRBD2. Material: naive CD4+ T cells from blood. CDR3 bases: TGTGCTAGTGGTAATAGCGGGAGCGGGTACGAGCAGTACTTC. Protein product: CASGNSGSGYEQYF. The full variable domain, completed using reference TRBV12-5 and TRBJ2-7, is DARVTQTPRHKVTEMGQEVTMRCQPILGHNTVFWYRQTMMQGLELLAYFRNRAPLDDSGMPKDRFSAEMPDATLATLKIQPSEPRDSAVYFCASGNSGSGYEQYFGPGTRLTVT.